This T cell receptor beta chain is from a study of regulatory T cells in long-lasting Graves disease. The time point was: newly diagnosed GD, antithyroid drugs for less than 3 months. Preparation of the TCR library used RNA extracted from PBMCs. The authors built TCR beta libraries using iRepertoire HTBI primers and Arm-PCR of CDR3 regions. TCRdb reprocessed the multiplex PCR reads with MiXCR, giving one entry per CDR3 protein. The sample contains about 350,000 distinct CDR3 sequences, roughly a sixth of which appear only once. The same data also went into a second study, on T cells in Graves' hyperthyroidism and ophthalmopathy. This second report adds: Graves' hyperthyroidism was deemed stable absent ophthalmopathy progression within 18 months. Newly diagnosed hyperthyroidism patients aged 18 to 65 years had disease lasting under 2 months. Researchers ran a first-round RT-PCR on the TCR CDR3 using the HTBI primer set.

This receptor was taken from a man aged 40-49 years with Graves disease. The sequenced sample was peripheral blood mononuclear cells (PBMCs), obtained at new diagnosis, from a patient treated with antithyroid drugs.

Here the CDR3 DNA reads TGTGCCACCAGTGATTTGTTGGGACCCCAGCATTTT. Amino acid sequence: CATSDLLGPQHF. J is TRBJ1-5 and V is TRBV24-1, with D unresolved. This CDR3 spans 12 amino acids. V was pared by 0 bases and J by 10 bases, with 6 bases between. Germline-derived CDR1 and CDR2 are KGHDR and SFDVKD.